The clone carrying this T cell receptor beta chain was seen repeatedly, ten times or more. MiXCR, run by TCRdb on the PCR reads, gives a single entry per CDR3 protein. The data hold around 460,000 distinct CDR3 sequences, with roughly 23% observed a single time. This sample was included in a study of molecular identifiers for immune sequencing clone quantification. CDR3 length: 12 amino acids. Germline loops: CDR1 SEHNR, CDR2 FQNEAQ (reference sequence). V was clipped by 8 bases and J by 2 bases, with 8 bases between them. Sequenced input: naive CD8+ T cells from blood, with Jurkat cell RNA spiked in. The subset is: FACS-sorted CD8+CD4-CCR7+CD45RA+ naive T cells. The sequence was obtained from a human donor in good health. Some libraries in this study had Jurkat cell RNA spiked in. The chain links TRBV7-9 to TRBJ2-3; D gene uncertain. The CDR3 region has the DNA TGTGCCAGCGGTGACAACACAGATACGCAGTATTTT. Translation: CASGDNTDTQYF.